This TCR beta chain derives from a study of CD8 T cells in Susac syndrome. Turning to this clonotype: As yet, its antigen is unknown.

TCR beta from blood CD8+ and CD4+ T cells was sequenced. General study results and limits: Acknowledgment was made by the study that its TCR sequencing and HLA analysis involved a relatively small number of individuals.

Random-hexamer reverse transcription was applied to roughly 0.5 to 1 ug RNA. From the immunoSEQ multiplex PCR reads, TCRdb called clonotypes with MiXCR, one entry per CDR3 protein. This table has 160,000 or so distinct CDR3 sequences, just over 90% appearing once. J lost 4 bases, V lost 5 bases, and 5 bases had no gene match. Germline lookup yields CDR1 SEHNR and CDR2 FQNEAQ (reference sequence). CDR3 length: 13 amino acids. The rearrangement uses TRBV7-9 and TRBJ2-7; TRBD1 matches at 7 bases. The TCR sequence derives from a human donor in good health. Material: CD4+ T cells from PBMCs. DNA of the CDR3: TGTGCCAGCAGCCCCGGGACAGAATACGAGCAGTACTTC. It yields the protein CASSPGTEYEQYF.